This passage covers 15 T cell receptor beta chains from one sample sequenced in a study of regulatory T cells in long-lasting Graves disease. As to time point: newly diagnosed GD, antithyroid drugs for less than 3 months. RNA extracted from PBMCs served as the sequencing template. Combining iRepertoire HTBI primers with Arm-PCR of CDR3 regions, the authors built TCR beta libraries. TCRdb passed the multiplex PCR reads through MiXCR, listing each CDR3 protein once. The data hold more than 400,000 distinct CDR3 sequences, with 16% observed a single time. The same sample was also studied in work on T cells in Graves' hyperthyroidism and ophthalmopathy.

The material was peripheral blood mononuclear cells (PBMCs), obtained at new diagnosis, from a patient treated with antithyroid drugs. These receptor sequences come from a woman aged 30 to 39 with Graves disease.

This clonotype was seen at least ten times. The chain has TRBV11-2 and TRBJ2-1; D gene uncertain. CDR1 SGHAT and CDR2 FQNNGV come from the germline V gene. Trimming stripped 3 bases from V and 4 bases from J, with 4 bases between. This CDR3 is 12 amino acids long. DNA of the CDR3: TGTGCCAGCAGCTTTGGGTACAATGAGCAGTTCTTC. It is translated as CASSFGYNEQFF.

This clonotype was detected ten times or more. This rearrangement joins TRBV5-8 to TRBJ2-7; TRBD2 aligns across 11 bases. The CDR3 has 18 amino acids. Per germline, CDR1 SGHTS and CDR2 YDEGEE. V trimming: 4 bases; J trimming: 0 bases; junction bases outside the gene matches: 12. Here the CDR3 reads CASSPRGGTSGSSYEQYF. The CDR3 nucleotides are TGTGCCAGCAGCCCTCGAGGGGGGACTAGCGGAAGCTCCTACGAGCAGTACTTC. The complete variable domain, with remaining parts taken from reference TRBV5-8 and TRBJ2-7, reads EAGVTQSPTHLIKTRGQQATLRCSPISGHTSVYWYQQALGLGLQFLLWYDEGEERNRGNFPPRFSGRQFPNYSSELNVNALELEDSALYLCASSPRGGTSGSSYEQYFGPGTRLTVT.

This clonotype appeared many times. This rearrangement joins TRBV3-1 to TRBJ2-2, with unresolved D. Germline V lookup: CDR1 LGHDT, CDR2 YNNKEL (reference sequence). This CDR3 has 14 amino acids. The V gene lost 6 bases and the J gene lost 2 bases, with 10 bases spanning the gap. CDR3 in amino acids: CASSAYDNTGELFF. The CDR3 DNA reads TGTGCCAGCAGTGCATACGACAACACCGGGGAGCTGTTTTTT.

V usage is TRBV19 and J usage is TRBJ2-2, with D possibly being TRBD2 (6 bases). V gave up 4 bases and J gave up 6 bases, with 15 bases separating them. Per the germline V gene, CDR1 is LNHDA and CDR2 is SQIVND (reference sequence). This CDR3 comprises 15 residues. The CDR3 region has the DNA TGTGCCAGTAGTAGGGGCCTAGGGGAGGCCGGGGAGCTGTTTTTT. It encodes CASSRGLGEAGELFF.

The chain couples TRBV28 to TRBJ2-1, with no clear D. This CDR3 comprises 15 residues. Germline V gene sequence: CDR1 MDHEN, CDR2 SYDVKM. Trimming left V 10 bases short and J 3 bases short, with 19 bases between. DNA of the CDR3: TGTGCCACCGGCCTGTTTCTGGGCTTCTACAATGAGCAGTTCTTC. Its protein is CATGLFLGFYNEQFF. The full variable domain, completed using reference TRBV28 and TRBJ2-1, is DVKVTQSSRYLVKRTGEKVFLECVQDMDHENMFWYRQDPGLGLRLIYFSYDVKMKEKGDIPEGYSVSREKKERFSLILESASTNQTSMYLCATGLFLGFYNEQFFGPGTRLTVL.

On this clonotype itself: Since a much larger clone is just one base distant, this may be a read error. V usage is TRBV14 and J usage is TRBJ2-1; D unclear. Germline V gene lookup returns CDR1 SGHDN and CDR2 FVKESK. The CDR3 is 11 residues long. V was trimmed by 3 bases and J by 6 bases, leaving 3 bases between them. CDR3 sequence reads: CASSHANEQFF. CDR3 nucleotides: TGTGCCAGCAGCCACGCCAATGAGCAGTTCTTC. The variable domain in full, with the rest retrieved from reference TRBV14 and TRBJ2-1, is EAGVTQFPSHSVIEKGQTVTLRCDPISGHDNLYWYRRVMGKEIKFLLHFVKESKQDESGMPNNRFLAERTGGTYSTLKVQPAELEDSGVYFCASSHANEQFFGPGTRLTVL.

At least ten counts were recorded for this clonotype. The genes are TRBV2 and TRBJ1-3, with D perhaps matching TRBD1 (6 bases). The CDR3 runs to 16 residues. V gave up 6 bases and J gave up 0 bases, with 15 bases separating them. CDR1 and CDR2 from the germline V gene are SNHLY and FYNNEI. CDR3 sequence (DNA): TGTGCCAGCAGCCCTAAGGGGGTCCGCTCTGGAAACACCATATATTTT. This encodes CASSPKGVRSGNTIYF.

This clonotype was found many times. The V call is TRBV3-1, the J call TRBJ1-2, with a weak D call TRBD1 (5 bases). V was clipped by 4 bases and J by 2 bases, with 14 bases between them. Germline loops: CDR1 LGHDT, CDR2 YNNKEL (reference sequence). The CDR3 is made up of 15 amino acids. DNA for the CDR3: TGTGCCAGCAGCCCGGGGCCAAAAGGGAACTATGGCTACACCTTC. Translation gives CASSPGPKGNYGYTF.

This clonotype was found a few times. V is TRBV5-8 and J is TRBJ1-1; D may be TRBD1 (5 bases). The CDR3 sequence is 14 residues long. Germline CDR1 is SGHTS and CDR2 is YDEGEE. V was cut by 0 bases and J by 11 bases, with 17 bases left in between. The DNA for the CDR3 is TGTGCCAGCAGCTTGGGCGGGTCACAGGTTTGGGCTTTCTTT. Translation: CASSLGGSQVWAFF.

Note on this clonotype: This could be a read error, since a much larger clone is one nucleotide away. V and J are TRBV18 and TRBJ1-1, with D perhaps matching TRBD1 (6 bases). Germline V gene lookup returns CDR1 KGHSH and CDR2 LQKENI. The CDR3 contains 14 residues. The CDR3 spells CASSPAGEGTETFF. The CDR3 DNA reads as TGTGCCAGCTCACCAGCAGGGGAAGGCACTGAAACTTTCTTT.

In this sample, this clonotype turned up many times. The chain carries TRBV18 and TRBJ1-3; D is undetermined. Germline CDR1 KGHSH, CDR2 LQKENI. V lost 2 bases and J lost 0, with 8 bases in between. CDR3 length equals 15 residues. CDR3 residues: CASSPAASSGNTIYF. CDR3 sequence (DNA): TGTGCCAGCTCACCAGCGGCTAGCTCTGGAAACACCATATATTTT. Drawing the rest from reference TRBV18 and TRBJ1-3, the complete variable domain is NAGVMQNPRHLVRRRGQEARLRCSPMKGHSHVYWYRQLPEEGLKFMVYLQKENIIDESGMPKERFSAEFPKEGPSILRIQQVVRGDSAAYFCASSPAASSGNTIYFGEGSWLTVV.

This clonotype was detected many times. This chain connects TRBV7-9 to TRBJ1-2; D gene uncertain. Germline CDR1 reads SEHNR; CDR2 reads FQNEAQ (reference sequence). The CDR3 covers 15 residues. V lost 1 base and J 7 bases, leaving 16 bases between the germline ends. This CDR3 is CASSLVSRPRAGYTF. The DNA for the CDR3 is TGTGCCAGCAGCTTAGTTTCCAGGCCACGGGCTGGCTACACCTTC.

In regard to this clonotype: Germline and junction disagree at one end, which may indicate a read error. The V and J genes are TRBV7-7 and TRBJ2-1; 8 bases are a match to TRBD2. Germline assignment: CDR1 SSHAT and CDR2 FNYEAQ (reference sequence). The CDR3 is made up of 15 amino acids. Written as DNA, the CDR3 is TGTGCTAGCAGCCCGCGGGGGCGGGAGGCAGGGGAGCAGTTCTTC. Its translation: CASSPRGREAGEQFF.

This clonotype was seen a few times. The chain recombines TRBV29-1 with TRBJ2-5; D remains ambiguous. CDR3 length: 12 amino acids. V was pared by 5 bases and J by 4 bases, with 11 bases between. Germline loops: CDR1 SQVTM, CDR2 ANQGSEA. CDR3 residues: CSVRIMGETQYF. DNA for the CDR3: TGCAGCGTTCGAATAATGGGAGAGACCCAGTACTTC. The full variable domain, completed using reference TRBV29-1 and TRBJ2-5, is SAVISQKPSRDICQRGTSLTIQCQVDSQVTMMFWYRQQPGQSLTLIATANQGSEATYESGFVIDKFPISRPNLTFSTLTVSNMSPEDSSIYLCSVRIMGETQYFGPGTRLLVL.

Many counts were recorded for this clonotype. V and J are TRBV5-1 and TRBJ2-1; D remains unclear. Trimming removed 4 bases at V and 7 bases at J, with 9 bases between. Germline V lookup: CDR1 SGHRS, CDR2 YFSETQ. The CDR3 length is 12 residues. CDR3 in DNA: TGCGCCAGCAGCGTGGACGTGAATGAGCAGTTCTTC. This encodes CASSVDVNEQFF. The whole variable domain, filled in from reference TRBV5-1 and TRBJ2-1, reads KAGVTQTPRYLIKTRGQQVTLSCSPISGHRSVSWYQQTPGQGLQFLFEYFSETQRNKGNFPGRFSGRQFSNSRSEMNVSTLELGDSALYLCASSVDVNEQFFGPGTRLTVL.